Reported below is one T cell receptor beta chain. This sample is drawn from a study of blood T cell dynamics during melanoma immunotherapy. About the study: First-line therapy was either pembrolizumab or nivolumab with ipilimumab for metastatic melanoma.

Data came from immunoSEQ multiplex PCR; TCRdb stores just in-frame clones and leaves some out. The sample has 15,000 or so clones, 80% to 90% seen once; the top ten hold approximately 6.6%. The CDR3 consists of 12 residues. Time point indicated: pre-treatment baseline. Blood was drawn before treatment and at week 3 after checkpoint blockade. This rearrangement joins TRBV1 to TRBJ2-1. TRBV1 is an annotated pseudogene. The TCR comes from a human donor with melanoma. The specimen was blood, collected from a patient treated with checkpoint blockade. CDR3 sequence reads: CTSSQDNAEQFF. The CDR3 nucleotides are TGCACCAGCAGCCAAGATAACGCTGAGCAGTTCTTC.